The 6 T cell receptor beta chains listed next were all sequenced from one sample in a study of blood T cell repertoires in COVID-19. The data were produced by immunoSEQ multiplex PCR, yet TCRdb's version contains in-frame clones alone and is incomplete. This sample yields roughly 180,000 clones, of which approximately 86% are seen a single time; roughly 8.2% belongs to the top ten. The sequenced material came from peripheral blood. Receptor source: a man between 60 and 70 years old with acute or convalescent COVID-19.

The gene calls are TRBV30 and TRBJ1-2, with a tentative D call TRBD1 (5 bases). Germline CDR1 reads GTSNPN; CDR2 reads SVGIG (reference sequence). The germline V and J ends were trimmed by 2 bases and 7 bases, with 11 bases remaining between them. The CDR3 is made up of 12 amino acids. Here the CDR3 reads CAWSPGGGGYTF. CDR3 bases: TGTGCCTGGAGTCCCGGGGGAGGTGGCTACACCTTC.

V is TRBV6-5 and J is TRBJ1-6; unclear D gene. CDR3 length: 15 residues. Germline loops: CDR1 MNHEY, CDR2 SVGAGI. Trimming removed 5 bases from V and 6 bases from J, with 14 bases in between. CDR3 amino acids: CASSLFREGNSPLHF. As DNA, the CDR3 is TGTGCCAGCAGTCTCTTTCGGGAGGGTAATTCACCCCTCCACTTT.

This clone was seen a few times. The V gene is TRBV2, the J gene TRBJ2-5; D is perhaps TRBD1 (6 bases). The V end lost 6 bases, the J end lost 4 bases, and 12 bases lay between the germline ends. The length of the CDR3 is 13 residues. Germline values: CDR1 SNHLY, CDR2 FYNNEI. The DNA of the CDR3 is TGTGCCAGCAGGGGCCGAGGGGGAGAGACCCAGTACTTC. Its translation: CASRGRGGETQYF.

This clone showed up just once. V gene TRBV27 combines with J gene TRBJ1-1, with a weak D call TRBD1 (6 bases). The germline CDR1 and CDR2 sequences are MNHEY and SMNVEV (reference sequence). V dropped 6 bases and J dropped 5 bases, with 13 bases sitting between them. CDR3 length: 13 residues. The CDR3 loop reads CASRSTGFTEAFF. The CDR3 region has the DNA TGTGCCAGCAGATCTACAGGGTTTACTGAAGCTTTCTTT.

In its sample, this clone was seen a few times. V gene TRBV28 combines with J gene TRBJ1-2; D is possibly TRBD1 (5 bases). This CDR3 spans 12 amino acids. Germline-derived CDR1 and CDR2 are MDHEN and SYDVKM. The V and J ends lost 5 bases and 8 bases respectively, with 12 bases between them. CDR3 loop: CASSQGTLGYTF. CDR3 sequence (DNA): TGTGCCAGCAGTCAGGGAACGTTGGGCTACACCTTC.

This chain joins TRBV6-5 and TRBJ2-1; tentatively, D is TRBD2 (6 bases). The CDR3 runs 15 residues. The V end was cut by 7 bases, the J end by 0 bases, with 13 bases between. Germline assignment: CDR1 MNHEY and CDR2 SVGAGI. CDR3 in amino acids: CASTLVADSYNEQFF. In nucleotides, the CDR3 is TGTGCCAGCACCCTAGTAGCGGACTCCTACAATGAGCAGTTCTTC.